This T cell receptor (beta chain) is drawn from a study of long-term antiretroviral therapy in people with HIV (dated by TCRdb to the early 2020s). With respect to the entire study: The earliest samples were collected about a decade before the 2015 WHO recommendation for immediate ART, when ART was typically delayed until CD4 counts fell. Whether ART initiation and durable HIV suppression were associated with changes in peripheral blood TRB repertoire composition and diversity was tested in a retrospective serial study. A total of around 200 cryopreserved PBMC samples were contributed to the cohort by 30 adults with confirmed HIV infection, with samples collected serially over a mean of 6 years (range 1-12). Eleven of the 30 participants with HIV were female. No cross-contamination during QIAcube processing was shown when test extractions of a monoclonal T-cell line were performed alongside a few dozen polyclonal samples. Overall study results and their limits: Narrower CDR3 length ranges were observed in HIV repertoires than in controls, and an antigen-experienced repertoire with only a slight naive shift after ART was suggested by the network structure. A significant increase in TRB diversity was found to be associated with ART initiation, although TRB diversity was observed to remain significantly below that of transplant donor controls even after long-term ART. No data were available on ART adherence, viral resistance or therapy changes, limiting inferences about post-ART repertoire changes. At every time point, the repertoire was dominated by expanded TRB clones first identified before ART initiation, although this dominance fluctuated and, in many PLHIV, declined after ART. Because PBMC availability was limited, only the TCR beta chain was sequenced, with no alpha chain pairing. The samples span the years 2004 to 2017, and the ART regimens used at that time may not be as effective as current regimens. Because cell numbers in pre-ART samples were limited, unsorted PBMC were profiled instead of sorted CD4+ and CD8+ T cells.

The immunoSEQ hsTCRB v3.0 assay was used at survey level resolution to sequence the TRB variable region. The target sequencing depth for TRB was about 40,000-55,000 T-cell genomes per sample. TRB libraries were pooled and sequenced on an Illumina MiSeq using a v3 150-cycle kit. Per the original workflow: Repertoire analysis ran in R within a reproducible Nextflow workflow covering QC, data transformation and analysis. LymphoSeq2, an R package for exploring AIRR-Seq data, was used to implement the custom analyses. A few samples that produced fewer than 5000 total TRB sequences were removed, so some 180 HIV repertoires were analyzed. Among the 180 to 200 HIV repertoires that were kept, 59 were collected before ART initiation and roughly 130 were collected after ART initiation. Repertoires were downsampled to 5000 TRB nucleotide sequences, and summary statistics were averaged over 100 downsampling iterations. TRB sequences were retained for analysis only if CDR3 regions of at least seven amino acids were present. Two measures captured diversity: a Shannon entropy-derived clonality score and the Gini coefficient. In the repertoire networks, any two of the top 5000 CDR3 amino acid sequences were connected whenever the two sequences differed by an edit distance of one. For TRB CDR3 amino acid sequences, antigen specificity groups and MHC restriction were predicted with GLIPH2. To flag known associations with CMV, EBV, HIV or tissue antigens, CDR3 amino acid sequences were compared against VDJdb and McPAS-TCR. Pre-ART, post-ART and control groups were compared with Wilcoxon signed-rank tests and Holm-Bonferroni correction. This immuneACCESS table, as held by TCRdb, lists in-frame sequences with V and J called but not all clones. Of the missing ones, under half trace to an unresolved V gene in checked studies; the others have no known cause. D and trimming were read from the DNA, whereas the V and J calls and clone size are those reported in that table. The sample table holds about 40,000 clones, of which roughly four fifths were seen once. Roughly 6.3% of the sample comes from the top ten.

This clone occurred a few times. Its antigen is unknown. No base quality values were provided; no much bigger clone lies one nucleotide off. Participants were included only if at least one PBMC sample before ART initiation and at least two post-ART samples were available. Every participant with HIV received treatment in the United States of America. Cryopreserved samples of 1-10 million PBMC were thawed and washed before DNA extraction. At the time of the earliest PBMC sample, participants with HIV were aged between 23 and 54 years. PBMC samples from each participant spanned 1-4 timepoints before ART initiation and 2-8 timepoints after ART initiation, with a median of 7 samples. Serial HIV viral load, CD4+ T-cell count, ART history and demographic data were obtained for every participant. Genomic DNA was extracted from unsorted PBMC with a Qiagen kit on a QIAcube, processed in batches of 12 samples.

The specimen comprised unsorted PBMCs, sampled 1 year after starting antiretroviral therapy. The sequence was collected from a man aged 18 to 29 with HIV.

The CDR3 in this case is CASSFNPNYGYTF. The nucleotides read TGTGCCAGCAGCTTTAATCCGAACTATGGCTACACCTTC. The chain joins TRBV7-8 to TRBJ1-2; a confident D gene designation cannot be given. CDR1 and CDR2, per the germline V gene, are SGHVS and FQNEAQ. The cysteine opens and the phenylalanine closes a CDR3 of 13 amino acids. This entry keeps only the CDR3 DNA: 39 bases, framed from base 1. V lost 3 bases and J lost 2 bases; the stretch between them is 7 bases long.